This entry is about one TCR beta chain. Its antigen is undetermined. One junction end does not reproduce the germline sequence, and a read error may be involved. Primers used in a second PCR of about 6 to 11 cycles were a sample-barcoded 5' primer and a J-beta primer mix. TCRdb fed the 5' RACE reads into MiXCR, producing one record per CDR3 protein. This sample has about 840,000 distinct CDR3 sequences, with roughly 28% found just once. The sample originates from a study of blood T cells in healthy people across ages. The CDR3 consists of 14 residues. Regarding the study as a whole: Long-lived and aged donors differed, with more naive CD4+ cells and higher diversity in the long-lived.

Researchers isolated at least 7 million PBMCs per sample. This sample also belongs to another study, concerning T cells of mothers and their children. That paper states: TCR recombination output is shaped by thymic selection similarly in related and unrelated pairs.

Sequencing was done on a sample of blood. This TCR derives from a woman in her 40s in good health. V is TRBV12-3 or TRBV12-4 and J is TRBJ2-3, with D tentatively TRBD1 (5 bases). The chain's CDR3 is CASSPTVTADAQYF. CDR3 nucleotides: TGTGCCAGCAGTCCCACAGTGACAGCAGATGCGCAGTATTTT.